The present entry profiles one T cell receptor (beta chain) with its context. In the authors' methods: Cell counts per sample came from amplifying reference gene primers. Libraries were prepared by immunoSEQ multiplex PCR; TCRdb keeps only in-frame clonotypes and omits some of them. For V, J and clone size, that table is used; D and trimming come from the DNA. The profile shows fewer than 70,000 clones, 89% of them singletons. These data are taken from a study of blood T cell repertoires in COVID-19. Whole-study context: The origin of the acute and convalescent COVID-19 samples was the United States, Italy and Spain.

Germline CDR1 SQVTM, CDR2 ANQGSEA. This CDR3 is built from 13 residues. V was pared by 7 bases and J by 0 bases, with 4 bases of the junction left unmatched. This clonotype was obtained from a man aged 45 to 65 with active COVID-19. Sequenced: peripheral blood. The chain combines TRBV29-1 with TRBJ2-3; 7 bases align to TRBD1. DNA for the CDR3: TGCAGCGCGACAGGGTATAGCACAGATACGCAGTATTTT. It is translated as CSATGYSTDTQYF.